This TCR beta chain is from a study of blood T cells in healthy people across ages. Study observations and caveats: Those diversity estimates obtained from one million T cells were thought to be underestimates.

Germline trimming cut 6 bases from V and 0 bases from J; bases unmatched to any gene: 5. The length of the CDR3 is 15 residues. A word on this clonotype: Its matching antigen is unknown.

Donors each provided about 9.5 milliliters of peripheral blood. Sample-barcoded 5' priming and a J-beta primer mix drove a second PCR of 7 to 11 cycles. Every molecule of cDNA carried a tag from a template-switch adaptor with 12 random nucleotides. Each CDR3 protein is one row after TCRdb ran MiXCR on the 5' RACE reads. The sample consists of hundreds of thousands of distinct CDR3 sequences, roughly three fifths of them appearing once. This sequence originates from a man aged 35 to 55 in good health. The sample taken for sequencing was blood. The chain combines TRBV12-3 or TRBV12-4 with TRBJ1-1, with TRBD1 identical over 9 bases. CDR3 in DNA: TGTGCCAGCAGAACCGGGACAGGGTTGAACACTGAAGCTTTCTTT. It encodes CASRTGTGLNTEAFF.